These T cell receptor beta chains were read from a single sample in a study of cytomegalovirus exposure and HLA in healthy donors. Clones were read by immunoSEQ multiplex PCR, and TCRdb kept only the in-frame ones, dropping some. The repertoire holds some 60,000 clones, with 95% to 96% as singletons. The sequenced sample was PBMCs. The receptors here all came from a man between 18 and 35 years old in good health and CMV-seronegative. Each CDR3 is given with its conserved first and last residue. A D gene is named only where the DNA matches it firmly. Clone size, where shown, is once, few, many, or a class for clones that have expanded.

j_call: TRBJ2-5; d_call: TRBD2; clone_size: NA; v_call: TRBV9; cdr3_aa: CASKPGLAGWGETQYF; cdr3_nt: TGTGCCAGCAAACCGGGACTAGCGGGTTGGGGAGAGACCCAGTACTTC
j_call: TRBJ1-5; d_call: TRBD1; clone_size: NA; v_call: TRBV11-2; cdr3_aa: CASSCRQGKTFKDNQPQHF; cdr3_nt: TGTGCCAGCAGCTGCAGACAGGGCAAAACGTTTAAAGATAATCAGCCCCAGCATTTT
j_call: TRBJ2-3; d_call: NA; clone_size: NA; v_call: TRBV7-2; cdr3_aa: CASSFLSDTQYF; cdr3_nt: TGTGCCAGCAGCTTCCTTTCAGATACGCAGTATTTT
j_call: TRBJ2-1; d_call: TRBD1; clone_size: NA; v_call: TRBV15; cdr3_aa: CATSGTGNSYNEQFF; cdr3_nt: TGTGCCACCAGTGGGACAGGGAACTCCTACAATGAGCAGTTCTTC
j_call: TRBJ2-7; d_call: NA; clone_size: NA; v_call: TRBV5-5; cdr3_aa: CASSLYIGQGYGEQYF; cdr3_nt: TGTGCCAGCAGCTTGTATATCGGGCAGGGGTATGGCGAGCAGTACTTC
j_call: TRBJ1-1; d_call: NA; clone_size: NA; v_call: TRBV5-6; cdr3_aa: CASSLQQAATEAFF; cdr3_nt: TGTGCCAGCAGCTTACAACAGGCGGCAACTGAAGCTTTCTTT
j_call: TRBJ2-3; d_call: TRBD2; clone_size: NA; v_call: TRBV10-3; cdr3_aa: CAIRDSSGSWPDTQYF; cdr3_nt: TGTGCCATCAGGGACTCTAGCGGGAGTTGGCCAGATACGCAGTATTTT
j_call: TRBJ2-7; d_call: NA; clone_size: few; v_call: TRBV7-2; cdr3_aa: CASSSSPHRDTYEQYF; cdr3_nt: TGTGCCAGCAGCTCATCTCCTCACCGGGACACCTACGAGCAGTACTTC
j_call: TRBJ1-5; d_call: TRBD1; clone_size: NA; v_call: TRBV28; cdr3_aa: CASSFNRGRFLALDQPQHF; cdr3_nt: TGTGCCAGCAGTTTCAACAGGGGGCGTTTTTTGGCTTTGGATCAGCCCCAGCATTTT
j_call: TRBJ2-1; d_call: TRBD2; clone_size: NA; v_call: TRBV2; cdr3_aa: CASSPLRSVGGHEQFF; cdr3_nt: TGTGCCAGCAGTCCGCTGAGGAGCGTGGGAGGGCATGAGCAGTTCTTC
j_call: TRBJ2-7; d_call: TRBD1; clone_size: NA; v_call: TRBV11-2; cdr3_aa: CASSPHPAGTGEWGQYF; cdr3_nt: TGTGCCAGCAGCCCCCATCCTGCCGGGACAGGGGAGTGGGGGCAGTACTTC
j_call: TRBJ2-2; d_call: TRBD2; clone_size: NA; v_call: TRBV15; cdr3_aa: CATMSGRLTGELFF; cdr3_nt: TGTGCCACCATGAGCGGGAGGCTAACCGGGGAGCTGTTTTTT
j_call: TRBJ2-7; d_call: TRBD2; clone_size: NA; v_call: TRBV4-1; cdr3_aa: CASSQALAGGHEQYF; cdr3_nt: TGCGCCAGCAGCCAAGCTCTAGCGGGAGGCCACGAGCAGTACTTC
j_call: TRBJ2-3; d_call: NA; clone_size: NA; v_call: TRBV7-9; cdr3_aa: CASSFFLALTDTQYF; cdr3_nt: TGTGCCAGCAGCTTTTTCCTAGCCCTCACAGATACGCAGTATTTT
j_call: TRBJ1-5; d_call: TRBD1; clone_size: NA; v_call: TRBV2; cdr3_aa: CASRATGGLSNQPQHF; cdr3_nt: TGTGCCAGCAGGGCGACAGGGGGCCTTAGCAATCAGCCCCAGCATTTT
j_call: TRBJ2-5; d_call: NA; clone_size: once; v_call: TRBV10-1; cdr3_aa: CASSDSPEETQYF; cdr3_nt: TGCGCCAGCAGTGACAGTCCCGAAGAGACCCAGTACTTC
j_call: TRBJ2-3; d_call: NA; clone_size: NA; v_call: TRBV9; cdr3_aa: CASSPYGSTADTQYF; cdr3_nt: TGTGCCAGCTCCCCGTACGGGAGTACGGCAGATACGCAGTATTTT
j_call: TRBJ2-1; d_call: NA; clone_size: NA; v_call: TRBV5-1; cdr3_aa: CASSLVRGEQFF; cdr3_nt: TGCGCCAGCAGCTTGGTCAGGGGTGAGCAGTTCTTC
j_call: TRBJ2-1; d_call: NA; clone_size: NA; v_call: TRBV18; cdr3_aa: CASSPPNRGSYNEQFF; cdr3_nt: TGTGCCAGCTCACCACCGAATCGGGGGTCCTACAATGAGCAGTTCTTC
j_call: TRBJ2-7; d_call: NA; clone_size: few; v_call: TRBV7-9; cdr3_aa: CASGQTVASYEQYF; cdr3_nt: TGTGCCAGCGGACAGACCGTTGCCTCCTACGAGCAGTACTTC
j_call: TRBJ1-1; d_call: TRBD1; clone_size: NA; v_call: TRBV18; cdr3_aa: CASSPQGQGYTEAFF; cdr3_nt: TGTGCCAGCTCACCACAGGGACAGGGGTATACTGAAGCTTTCTTT
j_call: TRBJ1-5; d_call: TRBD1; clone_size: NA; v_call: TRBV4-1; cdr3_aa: CASSQATGGQPQHF; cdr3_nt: TGCGCCAGCAGCCAAGCCACAGGGGGTCAGCCCCAGCATTTT
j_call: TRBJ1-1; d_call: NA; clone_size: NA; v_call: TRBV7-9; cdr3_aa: CASSRTWGRGTEAFF; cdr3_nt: TGTGCCAGCAGCCGGACCTGGGGGCGAGGAACTGAAGCTTTCTTT
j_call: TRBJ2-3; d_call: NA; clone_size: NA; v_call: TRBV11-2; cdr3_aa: CASSLGVSASTDTQYF; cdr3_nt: TGTGCCAGCAGCTTAGGAGTTAGCGCTAGCACAGATACGCAGTATTTT
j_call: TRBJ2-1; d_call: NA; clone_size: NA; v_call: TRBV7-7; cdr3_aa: CASSLTGQNEQFF; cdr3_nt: TGTGCTAGCAGCTTAACCGGACAGAATGAGCAGTTCTTC
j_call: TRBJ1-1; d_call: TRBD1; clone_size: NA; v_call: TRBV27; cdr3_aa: CASSQGALNTEAFF; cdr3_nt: TGTGCCAGTTCACAGGGGGCGTTGAACACTGAAGCTTTCTTT
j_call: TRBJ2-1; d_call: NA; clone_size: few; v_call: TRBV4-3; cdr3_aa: CASSQDSASSYNEQFF; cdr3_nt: TGCGCCAGCAGCCAAGATAGCGCCAGCTCCTACAATGAGCAGTTCTTC
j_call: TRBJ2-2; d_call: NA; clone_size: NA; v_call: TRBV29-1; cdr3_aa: CSVASGPYTGELFF; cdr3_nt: TGCAGCGTCGCCTCGGGTCCGTACACCGGGGAGCTGTTTTTT
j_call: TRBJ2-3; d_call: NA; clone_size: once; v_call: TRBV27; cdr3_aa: CASSLRGAHSTDTQYF; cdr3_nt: TGTGCCAGCAGTTTACGCGGGGCCCATAGCACAGATACGCAGTATTTT
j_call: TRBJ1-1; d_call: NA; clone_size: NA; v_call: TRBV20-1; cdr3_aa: CSAKGATEAFF; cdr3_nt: TGCAGCGCTAAAGGGGCCACTGAAGCTTTCTTT
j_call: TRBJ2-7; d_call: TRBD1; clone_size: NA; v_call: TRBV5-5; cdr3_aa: CASRTGLGEQYF; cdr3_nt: TGTGCCAGCAGGACAGGGCTTGGCGAGCAGTACTTC
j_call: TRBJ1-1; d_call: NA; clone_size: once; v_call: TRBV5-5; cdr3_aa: CASSLVRETTEAFF; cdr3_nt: TGTGCCAGCAGCTTGGTTAGGGAGACCACTGAAGCTTTCTTT
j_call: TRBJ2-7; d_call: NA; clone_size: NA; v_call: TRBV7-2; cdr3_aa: CASSTRPPYEQYF; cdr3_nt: TGTGCCAGCAGCACCAGGCCCCCTTACGAGCAGTACTTC
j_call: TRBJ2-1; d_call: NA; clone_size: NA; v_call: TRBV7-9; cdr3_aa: CASSLPESYNEQFF; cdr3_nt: TGTGCCAGCAGCTTACCGGAGTCCTACAATGAGCAGTTCTTC
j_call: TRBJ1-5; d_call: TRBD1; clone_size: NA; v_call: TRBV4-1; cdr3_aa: CASSQPGQGYQPQHF; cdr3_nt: TGCGCCAGCAGCCAGCCGGGACAGGGGTATCAGCCCCAGCATTTT
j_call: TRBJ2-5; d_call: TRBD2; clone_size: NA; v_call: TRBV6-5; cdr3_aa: CASSWTSGVEETQYF; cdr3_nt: TGTGCCAGCAGTTGGACTAGCGGGGTAGAAGAGACCCAGTACTTC
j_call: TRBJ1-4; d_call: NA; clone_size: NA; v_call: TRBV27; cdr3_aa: CASSLSERGGKLFF; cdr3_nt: TGTGCCAGCAGTTTATCGGAAAGGGGCGGAAAACTGTTTTTT
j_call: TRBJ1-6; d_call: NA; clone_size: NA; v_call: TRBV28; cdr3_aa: CASSTAGRVEGSPLHF; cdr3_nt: TGTGCCAGCAGTACCGCCGGCAGGGTCGAAGGTTCACCCCTCCACTTT
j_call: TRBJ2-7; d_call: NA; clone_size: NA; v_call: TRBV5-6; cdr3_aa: CASTISGASYEQYF; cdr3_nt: TGTGCCAGCACTATTAGCGGAGCCTCCTACGAGCAGTACTTC
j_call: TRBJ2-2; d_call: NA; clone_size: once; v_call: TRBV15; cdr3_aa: CATSGLKRQDEELFF; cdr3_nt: TGTGCCACCAGCGGGCTAAAAAGACAGGACGAGGAGCTGTTTTTT
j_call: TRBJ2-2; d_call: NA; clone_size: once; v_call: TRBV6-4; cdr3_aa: CASSDPSVSTGELFF; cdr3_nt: TGTGCCAGCAGTGACCCTAGCGTAAGCACCGGGGAGCTGTTTTTT
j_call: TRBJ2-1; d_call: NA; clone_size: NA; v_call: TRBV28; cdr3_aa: CASRFGYEQFF; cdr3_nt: TGTGCCAGCAGGTTCGGGTATGAGCAGTTCTTC
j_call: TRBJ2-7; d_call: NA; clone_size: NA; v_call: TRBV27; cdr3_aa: CASSDWTEPNKQYF; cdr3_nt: TGTGCCAGCAGTGACTGGACAGAGCCTAACAAGCAGTACTTC
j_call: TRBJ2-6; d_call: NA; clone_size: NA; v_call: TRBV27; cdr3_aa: CASSSRLPFSGANVLTF; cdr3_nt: TGTGCCAGCAGTTCGCGACTACCTTTCTCTGGGGCCAACGTCCTGACTTTC
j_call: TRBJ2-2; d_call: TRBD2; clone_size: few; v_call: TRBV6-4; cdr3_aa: CASSVAGETGELFF; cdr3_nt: TGTGCCAGCAGTGTCGCGGGAGAGACCGGGGAGCTGTTTTTT
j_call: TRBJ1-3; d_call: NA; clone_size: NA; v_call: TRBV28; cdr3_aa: CASSVAGNTIYF; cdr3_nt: TGTGCCAGCAGTGTCGCGGGAAACACCATATATTTT